This T cell receptor beta chain derives from a study of shared clonotypes between healthy human individuals. Study-wide context: The composition of the donors was a couple of women and a few men aged 18 to 49. Study-wide results and limits: Non-shared clonotypes had lower generation probabilities than clonotypes shared by all four sorted-subset donors.

Profiling relied on immunoSEQ multiplex PCR, and the TCRdb table lists in-frame clones only, not all of them. The data hold around 2.5 million clones, with approximately 94% observed a single time. Regarding this clone: Its target is not known.

The CDR3 extends over 16 amino acids. Germline-derived CDR1 and CDR2 are WNHNN and SYGVQD (reference sequence). The trim removed 6 bases at V and 9 bases at J, leaving 12 bases unmatched. CD4+ cell separation produced CD45RA+ naive and CD45RA-negative memory subsets. The source of this sequence is a man in his late teens or twenties in good health. Some clones in this sample may be carry-over from other donors' samples. The V call is TRBV10-1, the J call TRBJ1-5; TRBD1 matches at 12 bases. The sample was naive CD4+ T cells from PBMCs. Indicated subset: CD45RA+ positively selected. The CDR3 DNA sequence: TGCGCCAGCAGCGGGACAGGGGGCCCAGGCCTACGGCCCCAGCATTTT. This codes for CASSGTGGPGLRPQHF.